These 8 T cell receptor beta chains share one sample of origin, sequenced in a study of shared clonotypes between healthy human individuals. The repertoire was sequenced with immunoSEQ multiplex PCR; TCRdb's copy has only in-frame clones and lacks some. The profile shows around 2.1 million clones, more than 90% of them singletons. Sample: naive CD4+ T cells sorted from blood. Subset in this sample: CD45RA+ positively selected. These receptors came from a man younger than 30 in good health.

V is TRBV28 and J is TRBJ2-5; possible D gene TRBD2, 5 bases. Trimming took 4 bases from V and 0 from J, leaving 6 bases between them. Germline V lookup: CDR1 MDHEN, CDR2 SYDVKM. The CDR3 has 13 residues. The CDR3 DNA sequence: TGTGCCAGCAGTTCGGGGTACCAAGAGACCCAGTACTTC. Translation gives CASSSGYQETQYF.

This clone was found a few times. The sample holds other DNA sequences that translate to the same CDR3. The chain uses TRBV5-1 and TRBJ1-5, with D maybe TRBD1 (5 bases). V lost 0 bases and J 1 base, leaving 8 bases between the germline ends. The CDR3 has 15 residues. CDR1 SGHRS and CDR2 YFSETQ come from the germline V gene. The CDR3 nucleotides read TGCGCCAGCAGCTTGGGAGGGGTGAGCAATCAGCCCCAGCATTTT. This sequence encodes CASSLGGVSNQPQHF.

As to this clone: Within the sample, other DNA sequences also encode this same CDR3. J is TRBJ1-2 and V is TRBV19, with D unresolved. Germline V gene sequence: CDR1 LNHDA, CDR2 SQIVND (reference sequence). Between the trimmed V and J ends, which lost 7 bases and 0 bases, there was a span of 3 bases. The CDR3 runs to 11 residues. The CDR3 DNA is TGTGCCAGTACCGCTAACTATGGCTACACCTTC. This encodes CASTANYGYTF.

The chain combines TRBV4-1 with TRBJ1-1; D gene uncertain. V lost 0 bases to trimming and J lost 2 bases, with 13 bases between them. The length of the CDR3 is 16 residues. Germline V gives CDR1 MGHRA, CDR2 YSYEKL. The CDR3 reads CASSQEVAAGNTEAFF. CDR3 nucleotide sequence: TGCGCCAGCAGCCAAGAGGTGGCAGCAGGAAACACTGAAGCTTTCTTT.

The chain's CDR3 is CASSEWTPTADEQYF. CDR3 nucleotide sequence: TGTGCCAGCAGTGAATGGACCCCCACAGCTGACGAGCAGTACTTC. The V and J genes are TRBV6-1 and TRBJ2-7; D is undetermined. The CDR3 length is 15 residues. Trimming pared 2 bases from V and 5 bases from J, leaving 16 bases between. CDR1 is MNHNS and CDR2 is SASEGT in the germline V gene.

This rearrangement joins TRBV30 to TRBJ1-1, with a possible D match to TRBD1 (6 bases). Germline CDR1 is GTSNPN and CDR2 is SVGIG (reference sequence). Trimming took 7 bases from V and 1 from J, leaving 13 bases between them. The length of the CDR3 is 13 residues. The chain's CDR3 is CAYTGTGNTEAFF. The CDR3 DNA sequence: TGTGCCTATACAGGGACGGGGAACACTGAAGCTTTCTTT.

This chain joins TRBV7-9 and TRBJ1-5; D possibly corresponds to TRBD1 (5 bases). CDR3 length: 13 residues. Germline CDR1 is SEHNR and CDR2 is FQNEAQ (reference sequence). Trimming pared 4 bases from V and 7 bases from J, leaving 11 bases between. This CDR3 is CASSSWWDQPQHF. The CDR3 DNA sequence: TGTGCCAGCAGCTCATGGTGGGACCAGCCCCAGCATTTT.

The V gene is TRBV2, the J gene TRBJ2-3; possible D gene TRBD1, 6 bases. With 6 bases removed from V and 4 bases from J, the gap between germline ends came to 20 bases. CDR3 length: 16 residues. Germline CDR1 and CDR2: SNHLY and FYNNEI. CDR3 nucleotides: TGTGCCAGCAGGGCCGGGGCAGGGGTTGGGTCAGATACGCAGTATTTT. Translating gives CASRAGAGVGSDTQYF.